This TCR beta chain derives from a study of shared clonotypes between healthy human individuals. The CDR3 extends over 15 amino acids. The trim removed 5 bases at V and 4 bases at J, leaving 9 bases unmatched. Per germline, CDR1 MNHEY and CDR2 SMNVEV (reference sequence). A single count supports this clone. The assay was immunoSEQ multiplex PCR, and TCRdb's table has in-frame clones only and misses some. The sample lists under 2,500,000 clones, around 95% seen once, with 0.1% to 0.15% in the top ten. The V call is TRBV27, the J call TRBJ1-1, with 8 bases that match TRBD1. This sequence was found in a man aged 18 to 30 in good health. Sequencing used naive CD4+ T cells sorted from blood. The subset denotes: CD45RA+ positively selected. The chain's CDR3 is CASSNPAGGVTEAFF. The CDR3 DNA is TGTGCCAGCAGTAACCCGGCAGGGGGCGTCACTGAAGCTTTCTTT.